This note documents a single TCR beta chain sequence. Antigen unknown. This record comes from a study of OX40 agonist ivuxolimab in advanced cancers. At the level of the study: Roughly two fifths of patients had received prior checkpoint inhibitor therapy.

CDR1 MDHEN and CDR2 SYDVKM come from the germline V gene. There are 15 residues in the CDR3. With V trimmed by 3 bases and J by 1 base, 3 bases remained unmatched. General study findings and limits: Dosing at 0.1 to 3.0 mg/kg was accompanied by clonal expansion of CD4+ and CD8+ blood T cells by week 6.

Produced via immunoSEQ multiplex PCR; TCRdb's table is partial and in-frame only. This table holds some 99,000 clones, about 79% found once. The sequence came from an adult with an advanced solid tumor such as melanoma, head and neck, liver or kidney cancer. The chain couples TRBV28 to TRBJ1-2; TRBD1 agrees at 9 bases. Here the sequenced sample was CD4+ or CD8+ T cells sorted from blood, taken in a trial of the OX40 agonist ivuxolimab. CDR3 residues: CASSLPTGGNYGYTF. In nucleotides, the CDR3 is TGTGCCAGCAGTTTGCCGACAGGGGGTAACTATGGCTACACCTTC.